The 28 T cell receptor beta chains listed next were all sequenced from one sample in a study of shared clonotypes between healthy human individuals. It was CD45RO-negative cells, positively selected for CCR7, that made up naive CD8 cells, with terminally differentiated effector memory CD45RA+ cells excluded. Data came from immunoSEQ multiplex PCR; TCRdb stores just in-frame clones and leaves some out. The sample holds around 1.9 million clones, roughly 93% seen once. Material for sequencing was naive CD8+ T cells from PBMCs. Receptor source: a man aged 18 to 35 in good health. Some clones in this sample may be carry-over from other donors' samples.

The chain combines TRBV10-3 with TRBJ1-2; 8 bases map to TRBD1. V lost 4 bases to trimming and J lost 0 bases; unmatched junction nucleotides: 1. Germline CDR1 is ENHRY and CDR2 is SYGVKD. The CDR3 is 14 amino acids. The DNA for the CDR3 is TGTGCCATCAGTGCGACAGGGGCTAACTATGGCTACACCTTC. Its translation: CAISATGANYGYTF.

This sequence joins TRBV11-2 and TRBJ2-7; D ambiguous. Germline V CDR1 and CDR2: SGHAT, FQNNGV. CDR3 length: 14 amino acids. V shed 5 bases and J shed 2 bases, with 13 bases lying between them. The CDR3 spells CASSLVERPYEQYF. CDR3 in DNA: TGTGCCAGCAGCCTCGTGGAAAGGCCCTACGAGCAGTACTTC.

The J gene is TRBJ2-5, the V gene TRBV28; D might be TRBD2 (6 bases). Germline-derived CDR1 and CDR2 are MDHEN and SYDVKM. The CDR3 is 15 residues long. V shed 6 bases and J shed 4 bases, with 18 bases lying between them. CDR3 sequence: CASRPGTLRRETQYF. DNA of the CDR3: TGTGCCAGCAGGCCTGGGACTTTACGTCGAGAGACCCAGTACTTC.

The chain uses TRBV7-3 and TRBJ2-7; 9 bases align to TRBD2. V lost 2 bases, J lost 3 bases, and 5 bases stayed unmatched. Germline CDR1 and CDR2: SGHTA and FQGTGA. This CDR3 is built from 15 residues. CDR3 coding DNA: TGTGCCAGCAGCTTAGGGGCGGGAGGGGGCTACGAGCAGTACTTC. Its translation is CASSLGAGGGYEQYF.

V and J are TRBV11-2 and TRBJ2-3; D is undetermined. There are 13 residues in the CDR3. CDR1 is SGHAT, CDR2 FQNNGV, per germline. V gave up 7 bases and J gave up 3 bases, with 11 bases separating them. Here the CDR3 reads CASTLYGTDTQYF. The CDR3 region has the DNA TGTGCCAGCACCCTATACGGGACAGATACGCAGTATTTT.

The chain combines TRBV9 with TRBJ1-2, with TRBD1 identical over 10 bases. In germline, CDR1 is SGDLS, CDR2 YYNGEE. This CDR3 has 16 residues. After removal of 0 bases from V and 4 bases from J, the junction contained 6 bases not matched to a gene. This CDR3 reads CASSVGDRGAGYGYTF. The CDR3 DNA reads TGTGCCAGCAGCGTAGGGGACAGGGGCGCGGGCTATGGCTACACCTTC.

V and J are TRBV25-1 and TRBJ2-7; D is undetermined. The CDR3 is made up of 11 amino acids. Trimming took 5 bases from V and 3 from J, leaving 5 bases between them. Germline-derived CDR1 and CDR2 are MGHDK and SYGVNS. CDR3 residues: CASSSGYEQYF. The CDR3, as DNA: TGTGCCAGCAGTTCTGGCTACGAGCAGTACTTC.

This clone was recorded a few times. CDR3 protein: CASRLGQNTGELFF. CDR3 in DNA: TGTGCCAGCAGGCTGGGACAGAACACCGGGGAGCTGTTTTTT. This chain joins TRBV28 and TRBJ2-2; possibly TRBD1 for D (6 bases). The CDR3 covers 14 residues. CDR1 and CDR2 from the germline V gene are MDHEN and SYDVKM. V lost 6 bases, J lost 1 base, and 9 bases lay in between.

V usage is TRBV29-1 and J usage is TRBJ2-1; the D is unclear. Germline assignment: CDR1 SQVTM and CDR2 ANQGSEA. This CDR3 contains 15 residues. Trimming pared 2 bases from V and 0 bases from J, leaving 11 bases between. CDR3 protein: CSVENPGSSYNEQFF. CDR3 DNA sequence: TGCAGCGTTGAAAACCCAGGAAGCTCCTACAATGAGCAGTTCTTC.

V and J are TRBV7-2 and TRBJ1-1, with no clear D. V was shortened by 3 bases and J by 1 base, with 6 bases between the two germline ends. The CDR3 totals 13 residues. Germline V lookup: CDR1 SGHTA, CDR2 FQGNSA. The CDR3 here is CASSFYRNTEAFF. The CDR3 DNA follows: TGTGCCAGCAGCTTCTACAGGAACACTGAAGCTTTCTTT. The complete variable domain, with remaining parts taken from reference TRBV7-2 and TRBJ1-1, reads GAGVSQSPSNKVTEKGKDVELRCDPISGHTALYWYRQSLGQGLEFLIYFQGNSAPDKSGLPSDRFSAERTGGSVSTLTIQRTQQEDSAVYLCASSFYRNTEAFFGQGTRLTVV.

The V and J genes are TRBV2 and TRBJ1-6; D might be TRBD1 (6 bases). CDR1 and CDR2 from the germline V gene are SNHLY and FYNNEI. V was shortened by 11 bases and J by 7 bases, with 15 bases between the two germline ends. There are 13 residues in the CDR3. The chain's CDR3 is CAALLDRNSPLHF. The CDR3 DNA follows: TGTGCCGCCCTGTTAGACAGGAATTCACCCCTCCACTTT.

The gene calls are TRBV4-2 and TRBJ2-3; 8 bases map to TRBD2. With 1 base clipped from V and 5 bases from J, the junction kept 11 bases outside the gene matches. Germline loops: CDR1 LGHNA, CDR2 YNFKEQ. This CDR3 region has 17 residues. CDR3 sequence reads: CASSQVDALAEEDTQYF. The DNA for the CDR3 is TGTGCCAGCAGCCAAGTCGATGCACTAGCGGAGGAAGATACGCAGTATTTT.

This sequence joins TRBV5-1 and TRBJ2-3, with a possible D match to TRBD2 (6 bases). Germline loops: CDR1 SGHRS, CDR2 YFSETQ. The CDR3 spans 15 residues. Trimming removed 0 bases at V and 4 bases at J, with 12 bases between. The CDR3 is CASSLDLPGADTQYF. Written as DNA, the CDR3 is TGCGCCAGCAGCTTGGATCTGCCGGGAGCAGATACGCAGTATTTT.

The chain carries TRBV6-6 and TRBJ2-3; perhaps D is TRBD1 or TRBD2 (7 bases each). Trimming removed 7 bases at V and 5 bases at J, with 19 bases between. The CDR3 consists of 15 residues. CDR1 and CDR2 from the germline V gene are MNHNY and SVGAGI (reference sequence). The DNA for the CDR3 is TGTGCCAGCAATAAGCAGGGGGGGGTAGGAGATACGCAGTATTTT. Translated: CASNKQGGVGDTQYF.

The genes are TRBV6-5 and TRBJ2-2, with D perhaps assigned TRBD1 or TRBD2 (5 bases each). This CDR3 is built from 16 residues. Germline values: CDR1 MNHEY, CDR2 SVGAGI. The V gene lost 4 bases and the J gene lost 3 bases, with 15 bases spanning the gap. For the CDR3, the DNA is TGTGCCAGCAGTTTTGCCGGGACGGGGTACACCGGGGAGCTGTTTTTT. Translating gives CASSFAGTGYTGELFF.

The gene calls are TRBV4-1 and TRBJ1-4; D is undetermined. Between the trimmed V and J ends, which lost 0 bases and 1 base, there was a span of 9 bases. The CDR3 extends over 16 amino acids. The V gene's germline CDR1 is MGHRA and CDR2 YSYEKL. CDR3 DNA sequence: TGCGCCAGCAGCCAAGATCACCCCCTAACTAATGAAAAACTGTTTTTT. It specifies CASSQDHPLTNEKLFF.

The chain has TRBV4-1 and TRBJ2-7; D may be TRBD1 (5 bases). The V end was cut by 0 bases, the J end by 7 bases, with 13 bases between. CDR1 is MGHRA, CDR2 YSYEKL, per germline. This CDR3 is 14 amino acids long. The CDR3 DNA sequence: TGCGCCAGCAGCCAAGAGTCGCGGCAGGGTGAGCAGTACTTC. Residues: CASSQESRQGEQYF.

The chain couples TRBV5-6 to TRBJ1-2; 8 bases fit TRBD1. This CDR3 is built from 15 residues. Germline values: CDR1 SGHDT, CDR2 YYEEEE. The junction had 13 bases not matched to a gene; V was cut back by 4 bases and J by 8 bases. CDR3 DNA sequence: TGTGCCAGCAGCAGGTGGACACAGGGGGGCAGAGGCTACACCTTC. Translated, it gives CASSRWTQGGRGYTF.

The rearrangement links TRBV11-2 to TRBJ1-1, with 8 bases that match TRBD1. CDR1 and CDR2 from the germline V gene are SGHAT and FQNNGV. Losses at the gene ends were 5 bases for V and 5 bases for J; bases not matched to a gene: 7. The CDR3 extends over 14 amino acids. Here the CDR3 DNA reads TGTGCCAGCAGCGCATACAGGGGGGGAACTGAAGCTTTCTTT. This translates into CASSAYRGGTEAFF.

This chain joins TRBV5-5 and TRBJ2-7; 7 nucleotides match TRBD1. This CDR3 has 14 amino acids. V dropped 2 bases and J dropped 6; count of bases not matched to a gene: 8. Per the germline V gene, CDR1 is SGHKS and CDR2 is YYEKEE (reference sequence). The CDR3 region has the DNA TGTGCCAGCAGCTTCGGGACAGCCCTCCTCGAGCAGTACTTC. Translation gives CASSFGTALLEQYF.

As concerns this clone: Germline is not matched at one junction end, which may reflect a read error. V gene TRBV19 combines with J gene TRBJ2-7; 9 bases map to TRBD2. CDR1 and CDR2 (germline): LNHDA, SQIVND (reference sequence). CDR3 length: 14 residues. This CDR3 reads CASSSGTSSDEQYF. The CDR3 nucleotides read TGTGCCAGTAGTTCCGGGACTAGCTCCGACGAGCAGTACTTC. Filled out from reference TRBV19 and TRBJ2-7, the complete variable domain reads DGGITQSPKYLFRKEGQNVTLSCEQNLNHDAMYWYRQDPGQGLRLIYYSQIVNDFQKGDIAEGYSVSREKKESFPLTVTSAQKNPTAFYLCASSSGTSSDEQYFGPGTRLTVT.

This sequence joins TRBV27 and TRBJ2-7, with D unresolved. V shed 6 bases and J shed 3 bases, with 15 bases lying between them. CDR1 and CDR2 (germline): MNHEY, SMNVEV (reference sequence). The CDR3 is made up of 14 amino acids. The CDR3 region is CASSYEFPVYEQYF. The CDR3 DNA reads TGTGCCAGCAGCTACGAGTTTCCTGTCTACGAGCAGTACTTC.

A single count supports this clone. The chain combines TRBV28 with TRBJ2-5; D not resolved. The CDR3 has 14 residues. The V end lost 5 bases, the J end lost 2 bases, and 12 bases lay between the germline ends. The germline CDR1 and CDR2 sequences are MDHEN and SYDVKM. CDR3 bases: TGTGCCAGCAGTACTCGACCTGGGCAAGAGACCCAGTACTTC. As protein: CASSTRPGQETQYF. The entire variable domain, with the rest obtained from reference TRBV28 and TRBJ2-5, is as follows: DVKVTQSSRYLVKRTGEKVFLECVQDMDHENMFWYRQDPGLGLRLIYFSYDVKMKEKGDIPEGYSVSREKKERFSLILESASTNQTSMYLCASSTRPGQETQYFGPGTRLLVL.

This clone has just one count. This sequence joins TRBV13 and TRBJ2-6; D perhaps matches TRBD2 (6 bases). V was shortened by 6 bases and J by 4 bases, with 16 bases between the two germline ends. This CDR3 has 16 residues. CDR1 and CDR2 (germline): PRHDT, FYEKMQ (reference sequence). CDR3 nucleotides: TGTGCCAGCAGTCCATCACGGGACTCGGGGGCCAACGTCCTGACTTTC. It is translated as CASSPSRDSGANVLTF.

This clone appeared a single time. This chain uses TRBV5-1 with TRBJ2-2; D gene uncertain. With 0 bases removed from V and 2 bases from J, the gap between germline ends came to 11 bases. CDR1 SGHRS and CDR2 YFSETQ come from the germline V gene. There are 16 residues in the CDR3. CDR3 amino acids: CASSLELGPNTGELFF. As DNA, the CDR3 is TGCGCCAGCAGCTTGGAATTAGGGCCCAACACCGGGGAGCTGTTTTTT. The full variable domain, completed using reference TRBV5-1 and TRBJ2-2, is KAGVTQTPRYLIKTRGQQVTLSCSPISGHRSVSWYQQTPGQGLQFLFEYFSETQRNKGNFPGRFSGRQFSNSRSEMNVSTLELGDSALYLCASSLELGPNTGELFFGEGSRLTVL.

This chain joins TRBV27 and TRBJ2-3, with D hard to call. V lost 6 bases to trimming and J lost 0 bases, with 10 bases between them. Germline V CDR1 and CDR2: MNHEY, SMNVEV (reference sequence). This CDR3 contains 14 residues. The CDR3 coding sequence is TGTGCCAGCAGGGGCCAGACAAGCACAGATACGCAGTATTTT. Amino acid sequence: CASRGQTSTDTQYF.

The CDR3 DNA is TGTGCCAGCAGCCAAGTGCTGGGGCCGGGCTACGAGCAGTACTTC. This codes for CASSQVLGPGYEQYF. The chain employs TRBV14 and TRBJ2-7; possible D gene TRBD1, 5 bases. V was trimmed by 1 base and J by 3 bases, leaving 13 bases between them. Per the germline V gene, CDR1 is SGHDN and CDR2 is FVKESK. The CDR3 length is 15 residues.

This clone has just one count. This chain links TRBV6-1 with TRBJ2-3; TRBD1 aligns across 10 bases. Germline-derived CDR1 and CDR2 are MNHNS and SASEGT. CDR3 length: 15 residues. V was pared by 7 bases and J by 6 bases, with 10 bases of the junction left unmatched. The CDR3 sequence: CASIGDRGRFDTQYF. CDR3 coding DNA: TGTGCCAGCATCGGGGACAGGGGAAGGTTCGATACGCAGTATTTT.